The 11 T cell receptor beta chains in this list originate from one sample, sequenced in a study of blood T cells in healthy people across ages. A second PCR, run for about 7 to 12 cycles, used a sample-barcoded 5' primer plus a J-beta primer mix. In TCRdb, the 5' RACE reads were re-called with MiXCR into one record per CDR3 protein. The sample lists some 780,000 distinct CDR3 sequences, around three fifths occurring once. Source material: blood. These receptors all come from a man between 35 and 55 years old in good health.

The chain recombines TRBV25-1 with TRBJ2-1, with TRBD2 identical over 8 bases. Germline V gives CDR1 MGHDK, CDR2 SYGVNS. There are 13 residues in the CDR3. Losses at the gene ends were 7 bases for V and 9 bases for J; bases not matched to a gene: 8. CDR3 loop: CASTAPGGREQFF. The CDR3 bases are TGTGCCAGCACCGCCCCGGGGGGGCGTGAGCAGTTCTTC.

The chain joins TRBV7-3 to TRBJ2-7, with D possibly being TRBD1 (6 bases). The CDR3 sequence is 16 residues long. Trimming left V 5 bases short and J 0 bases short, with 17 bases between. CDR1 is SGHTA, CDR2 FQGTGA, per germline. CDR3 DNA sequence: TGTGCCAGCAGCCCTGAGGGGGACCCTTTCTCCTACGAGCAGTACTTC. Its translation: CASSPEGDPFSYEQYF.

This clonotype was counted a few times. CDR3 residues: CASQRTETYEQYF. The DNA for the CDR3 is TGTGCTAGCCAAAGGACTGAAACCTACGAGCAGTACTTC. The rearrangement joins TRBV12-5 to TRBJ2-7, with D possibly TRBD2 on 5 matching bases. V lost 9 bases and J 2 bases, leaving 14 bases between the germline ends. Germline assignment: CDR1 LGHNT and CDR2 FRNRAP. CDR3 length: 13 amino acids.

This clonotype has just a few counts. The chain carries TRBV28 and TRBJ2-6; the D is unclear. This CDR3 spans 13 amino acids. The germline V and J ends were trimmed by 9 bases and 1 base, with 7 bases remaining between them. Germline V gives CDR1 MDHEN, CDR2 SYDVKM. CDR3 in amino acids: CASGRSGANVLTF. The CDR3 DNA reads TGTGCCAGTGGCCGGTCTGGGGCCAACGTCCTGACTTTC.

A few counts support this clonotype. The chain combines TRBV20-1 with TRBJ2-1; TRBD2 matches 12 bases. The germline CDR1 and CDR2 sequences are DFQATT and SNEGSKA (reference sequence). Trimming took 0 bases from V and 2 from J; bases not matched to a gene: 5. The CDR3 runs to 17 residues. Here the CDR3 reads CSARDLAGGHAYNEQFF. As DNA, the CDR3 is TGCAGTGCTAGAGATCTAGCGGGAGGGCACGCCTACAATGAGCAGTTCTTC.

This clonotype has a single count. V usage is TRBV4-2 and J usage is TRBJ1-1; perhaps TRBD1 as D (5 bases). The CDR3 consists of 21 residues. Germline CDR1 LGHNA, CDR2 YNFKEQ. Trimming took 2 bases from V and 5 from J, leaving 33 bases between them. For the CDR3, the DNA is TGTGCCAGCAGCCAAATTACCCGTTCAGGAGGGGTTAGGATGAAGGGGACTGAAGCTTTCTTT. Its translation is CASSQITRSGGVRMKGTEAFF.

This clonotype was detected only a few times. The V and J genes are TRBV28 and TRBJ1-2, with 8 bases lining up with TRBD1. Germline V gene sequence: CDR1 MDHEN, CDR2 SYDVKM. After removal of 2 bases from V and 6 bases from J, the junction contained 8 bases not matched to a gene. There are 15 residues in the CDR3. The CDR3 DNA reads TGTGCCAGCAGTTTACCCACCTGGACAGGGAATGGCTACACCTTC. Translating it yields CASSLPTWTGNGYTF.

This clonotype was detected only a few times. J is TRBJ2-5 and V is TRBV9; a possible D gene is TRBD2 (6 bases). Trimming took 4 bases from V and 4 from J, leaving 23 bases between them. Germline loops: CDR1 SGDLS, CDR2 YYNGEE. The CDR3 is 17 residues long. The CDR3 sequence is CASSLDSQAGRGETQYF. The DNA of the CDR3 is TGTGCCAGCAGCCTGGATAGTCAAGCGGGTAGGGGAGAGACCCAGTACTTC. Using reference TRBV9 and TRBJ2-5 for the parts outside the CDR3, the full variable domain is DSGVTQTPKHLITATGQRVTLRCSPRSGDLSVYWYQQSLDQGLQFLIQYYNGEERAKGNILERFSAQQFPDLHSELNLSSLELGDSALYFCASSLDSQAGRGETQYFGPGTRLLVL.

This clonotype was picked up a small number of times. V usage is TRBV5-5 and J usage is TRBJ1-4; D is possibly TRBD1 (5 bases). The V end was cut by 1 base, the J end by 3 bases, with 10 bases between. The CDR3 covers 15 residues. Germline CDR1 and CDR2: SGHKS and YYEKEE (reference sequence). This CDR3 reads CASSLRDQANEKLFF. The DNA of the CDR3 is TGTGCCAGCAGCTTGAGGGACCAGGCTAATGAAAAACTGTTTTTT.

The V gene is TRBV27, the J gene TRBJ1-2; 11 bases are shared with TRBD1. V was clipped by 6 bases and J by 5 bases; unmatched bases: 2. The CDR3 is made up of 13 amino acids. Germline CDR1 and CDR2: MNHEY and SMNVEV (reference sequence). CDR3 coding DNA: TGTGCCAGCAGGGGACAGGGGGAATATGGCTACACCTTC. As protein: CASRGQGEYGYTF.

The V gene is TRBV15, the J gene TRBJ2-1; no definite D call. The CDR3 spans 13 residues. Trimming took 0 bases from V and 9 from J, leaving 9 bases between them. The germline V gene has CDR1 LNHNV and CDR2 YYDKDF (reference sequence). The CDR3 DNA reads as TGTGCCACCAGCAGAGATATCGGCGGTGAGCAGTTCTTC. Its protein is CATSRDIGGEQFF.